This TCR beta chain is from a study of shared clonotypes between healthy human individuals. The repertoire was sequenced with immunoSEQ multiplex PCR; TCRdb's copy has only in-frame clones and lacks some. The repertoire has 2 million to 2.5 million clones, 85% to 95% of them found once; the top ten carry about 1.5%. The naive CD8 fraction comprised CD45RO-negative cells positively selected for CCR7 and excluded terminally differentiated effector memory CD45RA+ cells. Free of recent acute infections or vaccinations, the donors were healthy HIV-negative adults. Germline CDR1 and CDR2: SNHLY and FYNNEI. Trimming took off 6 bases at V and 2 bases at J, with 14 bases between the two ends. CDR3 length: 15 residues.

The sample taken for sequencing was naive CD8+ T cells from PBMCs. The rearrangement joins TRBV2 to TRBJ1-5, with D possibly being TRBD1 (5 bases). This receptor was obtained from a man aged 18 to 30 in good health. Some clones in this sample may be carry-over from other donors' samples. CDR3 nucleotides: TGTGCCAGCAGCCCGGGACCCAGAGGCAATCAGCCCCAGCATTTT. Its protein is CASSPGPRGNQPQHF.